Given below is one TCR beta chain in context. Its specificity is not known. The CDR3 consists of 16 residues. V dropped 0 bases and J dropped 10 bases, with 16 bases sitting between them. The germline gives CDR1 MGHRA, CDR2 YSYEKL. The data stem from a study of vaccination effects on CD4 cells after COVID-19. Viral peptide pool expansion of antigen-specific CD4+ T cells preceded sequencing in the ViraFEST assay. Cells that had been cultured for 10 days were the source of isolated CD4+ T cells. A PCR test confirmed that the person had SARS-CoV-2 infection between March and December 2020. All participants had two doses of either the BNT162b2 or mRNA-1273 vaccine. TCRdb's table, derived via immunoSEQ multiplex PCR, lists solely in-frame clones and lacks some. This sample has more than 13,000 clones; around three quarters occur once, and the top ten carry around 25%.

This sample comprised CD4+ T cells from PBMCs cultured with HCoV-NL63 spike peptides, obtained after COVID-19 vaccination. This clonotype originated in a human donor who had a prior SARS-CoV-2 infection. The chain links TRBV4-1 to TRBJ1-6, with D possibly matching TRBD1 (5 bases). For the CDR3, the DNA is TGCGCCAGCAGCCAAGATCCGGCAGGTTGGGGGTCACCCCTCCACTTT. Translation: CASSQDPAGWGSPLHF.